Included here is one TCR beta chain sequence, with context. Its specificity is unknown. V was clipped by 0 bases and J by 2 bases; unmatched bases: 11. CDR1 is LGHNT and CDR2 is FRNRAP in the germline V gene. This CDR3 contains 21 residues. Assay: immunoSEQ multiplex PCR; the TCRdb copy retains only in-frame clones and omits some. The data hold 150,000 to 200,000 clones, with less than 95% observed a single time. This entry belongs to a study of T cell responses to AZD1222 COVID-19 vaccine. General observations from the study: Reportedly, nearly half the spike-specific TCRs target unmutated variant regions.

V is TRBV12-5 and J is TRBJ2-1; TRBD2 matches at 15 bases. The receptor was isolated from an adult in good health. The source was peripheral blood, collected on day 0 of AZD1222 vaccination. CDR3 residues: CASGLVQGTSGGPGPYNEQFF. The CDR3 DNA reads TGTGCTAGTGGTTTGGTACAGGGGACTAGCGGGGGGCCCGGGCCCTACAATGAGCAGTTCTTC.